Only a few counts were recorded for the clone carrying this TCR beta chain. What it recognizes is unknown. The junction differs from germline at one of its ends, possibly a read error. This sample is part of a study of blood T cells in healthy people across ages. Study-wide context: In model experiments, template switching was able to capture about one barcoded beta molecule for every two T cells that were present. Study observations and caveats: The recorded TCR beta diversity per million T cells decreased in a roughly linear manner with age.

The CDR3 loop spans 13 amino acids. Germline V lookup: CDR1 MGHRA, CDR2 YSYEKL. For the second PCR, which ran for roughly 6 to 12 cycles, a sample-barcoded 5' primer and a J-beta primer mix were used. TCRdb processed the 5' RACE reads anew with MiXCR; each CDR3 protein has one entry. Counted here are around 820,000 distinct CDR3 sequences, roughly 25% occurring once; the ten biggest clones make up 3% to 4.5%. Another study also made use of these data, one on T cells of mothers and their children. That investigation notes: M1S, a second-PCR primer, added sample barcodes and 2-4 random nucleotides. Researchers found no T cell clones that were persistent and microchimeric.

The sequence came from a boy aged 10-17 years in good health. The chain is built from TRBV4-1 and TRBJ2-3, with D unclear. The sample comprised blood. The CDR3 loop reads CASSKEDGDTQYF. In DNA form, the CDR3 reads TGCGCCAGCAGCAAAGAGGACGGAGATACGCAGTATTTT.